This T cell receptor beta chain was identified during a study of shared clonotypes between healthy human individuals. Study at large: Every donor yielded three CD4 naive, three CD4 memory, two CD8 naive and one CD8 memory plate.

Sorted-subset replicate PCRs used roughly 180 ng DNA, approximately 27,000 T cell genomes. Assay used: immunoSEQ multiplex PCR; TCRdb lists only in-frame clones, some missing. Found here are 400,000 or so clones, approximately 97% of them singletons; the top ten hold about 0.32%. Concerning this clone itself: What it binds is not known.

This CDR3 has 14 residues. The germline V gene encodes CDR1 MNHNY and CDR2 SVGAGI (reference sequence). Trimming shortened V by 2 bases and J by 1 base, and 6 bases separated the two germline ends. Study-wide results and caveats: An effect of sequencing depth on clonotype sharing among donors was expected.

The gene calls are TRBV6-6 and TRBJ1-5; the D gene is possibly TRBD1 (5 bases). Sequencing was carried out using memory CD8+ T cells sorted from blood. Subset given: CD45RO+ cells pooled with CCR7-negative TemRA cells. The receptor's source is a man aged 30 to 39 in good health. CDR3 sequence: CASSYRDSNQPQHF. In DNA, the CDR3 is TGTGCCAGCAGTTACCGGGACAGCAATCAGCCCCAGCATTTT.